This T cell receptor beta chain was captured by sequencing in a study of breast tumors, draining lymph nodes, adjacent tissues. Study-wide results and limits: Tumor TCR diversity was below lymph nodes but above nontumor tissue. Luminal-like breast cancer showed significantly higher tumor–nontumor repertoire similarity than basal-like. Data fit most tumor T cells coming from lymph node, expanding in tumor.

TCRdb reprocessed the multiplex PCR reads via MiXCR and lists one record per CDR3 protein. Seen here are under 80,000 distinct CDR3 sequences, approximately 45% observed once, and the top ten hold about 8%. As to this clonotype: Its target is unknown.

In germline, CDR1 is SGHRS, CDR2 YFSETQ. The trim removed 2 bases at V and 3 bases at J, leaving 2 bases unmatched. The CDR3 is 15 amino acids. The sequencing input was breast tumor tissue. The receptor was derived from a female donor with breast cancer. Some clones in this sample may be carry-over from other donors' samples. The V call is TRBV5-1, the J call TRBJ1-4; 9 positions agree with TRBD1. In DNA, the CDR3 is TGCGCCAGCAGCTTTAACAGGGGGCCTAATGAAAAACTGTTTTTT. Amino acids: CASSFNRGPNEKLFF. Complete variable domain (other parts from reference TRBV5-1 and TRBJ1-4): KAGVTQTPRYLIKTRGQQVTLSCSPISGHRSVSWYQQTPGQGLQFLFEYFSETQRNKGNFPGRFSGRQFSNSRSEMNVSTLELGDSALYLCASSFNRGPNEKLFFGSGTQLSVL.